The T cell receptor beta chain described here comes from a study of TIL therapy for anti-PD-1-resistant metastatic lung cancer. Study at large: Tumors carried a median about 1.6 non-synonymous mutations per megabase. Notes on the study in general: This highly selected cohort may not generalize to typical lung cancer patients. Compared with baseline intratumoral T cells, expanded TIL cultures were more clonal and less diverse (roughly 6.5% vs 31%).

Remarks on this clone: The antigen remains unidentified.

This was the immunoSEQ v3 assay. Libraries were prepared by immunoSEQ multiplex PCR; TCRdb keeps only in-frame clonotypes and omits some of them. Among around 13,000 clones, 66% were seen once, and the ten largest hold roughly 9%. V was trimmed by 0 bases and J by 2 bases, leaving 11 bases between them. Germline lookup yields CDR1 SGHNT and CDR2 YENEEA. The CDR3 runs 16 residues. Described time point: pre-treatment sample, taken before nivolumab and TIL therapy. Pleural nodules or supraclavicular lymph nodes made up most of the excised metastases sampled. The clonotype comes from a woman aged 30 to 85 with non-small cell lung cancer. Sequenced material: tumor tissue, taken at baseline. This sequence joins TRBV11-3 and TRBJ1-5, with unresolved D. The CDR3 loop reads CASSLDKDGGNQPQHF. The DNA for the CDR3 is TGTGCCAGCAGCTTAGATAAGGATGGGGGCAATCAGCCCCAGCATTTT.